A single sample gave rise to the 27 T cell receptor beta chains below, sequenced in a study of T cell responses to AZD1222 COVID-19 vaccine. The assay was immunoSEQ multiplex PCR, and TCRdb's table has in-frame clones only and misses some. Counted here are 110,000 or so clones, 88% occurring once; the ten biggest clones make up 7% to 10%. Sequencing was performed on peripheral blood, taken on day 0 of AZD1222 vaccination. The receptors come from an adult in good health.

The chain carries TRBV18 and TRBJ1-5; perhaps TRBD1 as D (6 bases). The CDR3 sequence is 15 residues long. Per germline, CDR1 KGHSH and CDR2 LQKENI. V lost 0 bases, J lost 7 bases, and 13 bases lay in between. As DNA, the CDR3 is TGTGCCAGCTCACCACCGACACTCCAGGGGCAGCCCCAGCATTTT. Translating it yields CASSPPTLQGQPQHF.

The chain recombines TRBV7-9 with TRBJ1-2, with a tentative D call TRBD1 (6 bases). This CDR3 spans 14 amino acids. Germline lookup yields CDR1 SEHNR and CDR2 FQNEAQ (reference sequence). V was trimmed by 3 bases and J by 2 bases, leaving 10 bases between them. In nucleotides, the CDR3 is TGTGCCAGCAGCTTCGGAGGGGGGAACTATGGCTACACCTTC. Its translation is CASSFGGGNYGYTF.

The CDR3 nucleotides read TGTGCCAGCAGTTTGCAGGGTAATCAGCCCCAGCATTTT. Translating it yields CASSLQGNQPQHF. The genes are TRBV6-2 or TRBV6-3 and TRBJ1-5; possible D gene TRBD1, 5 bases. The CDR3 is 13 residues long. Trimming took 4 bases from V and 4 from J, leaving 8 bases between them. The germline gives CDR1 MNHEY, CDR2 SVGEGT.

The chain uses TRBV6-6 and TRBJ2-5; D might be TRBD2 (5 bases). Germline CDR1 is MNHNY and CDR2 is SVGAGI (reference sequence). The CDR3 runs to 13 residues. The V end lost 3 bases, the J end lost 5 bases, and 10 bases lay between the germline ends. CDR3 sequence reads: CASSYGGGETQYF. In DNA, the CDR3 is TGTGCCAGCAGTTATGGTGGCGGGGAGACCCAGTACTTC.

This clone showed up just a few times. The chain is built from TRBV7-9 and TRBJ2-5; 8 positions agree with TRBD2. Trimming at V came to 5 bases and at J to 4 bases, leaving 3 bases not matched to a gene. This CDR3 contains 13 residues. The germline V gene has CDR1 SEHNR and CDR2 FQNEAQ (reference sequence). The CDR3 reads CASSLSGRETQYF. The DNA of the CDR3 is TGTGCCAGCAGCCTCAGCGGGAGAGAGACCCAGTACTTC. Complete variable domain (other parts from reference TRBV7-9 and TRBJ2-5): DTGVSQNPRHKITKRGQNVTFRCDPISEHNRLYWYRQTLGQGPEFLTYFQNEAQLEKSRLLSDRFSAERPKGSFSTLEIQRTEQGDSAMYLCASSLSGRETQYFGPGTRLLVL.

V usage is TRBV2 and J usage is TRBJ2-7; D remains ambiguous. This CDR3 has 12 residues. The germline V and J ends were trimmed by 7 bases and 3 bases, with 10 bases remaining between them. From germline, CDR1 is SNHLY and CDR2 FYNNEI. The chain's CDR3 is CASKDGYYEQYF. DNA for the CDR3: TGTGCCAGCAAAGACGGATACTACGAGCAGTACTTC.

A single count supports this clone. J is TRBJ1-2 and V is TRBV10-3, with TRBD1 as a possible D gene (5 bases). CDR1 ENHRY and CDR2 SYGVKD come from the germline V gene. The V end lost 4 bases, the J end lost 5 bases, and 8 bases lay between the germline ends. This CDR3 is built from 12 residues. The CDR3 here is CAISVQDYGYTF. CDR3 DNA: TGTGCCATCAGTGTACAGGATTATGGCTACACCTTC.

This clone was seen a single time. The chain employs TRBV19 and TRBJ2-7; possibly TRBD2 for D (6 bases). CDR3 length: 15 amino acids. V was cut by 3 bases and J by 1 base, with 13 bases left in between. Per germline, CDR1 LNHDA and CDR2 SQIVND (reference sequence). The CDR3, as DNA: TGTGCCAGTAGTATTAGGTTTCGGGGGTCCTACGAGCAGTACTTC. Encoded protein: CASSIRFRGSYEQYF.

The J gene is TRBJ2-3, the V gene TRBV27, with D perhaps matching TRBD2 (7 bases). In germline, CDR1 is MNHEY, CDR2 SMNVEV (reference sequence). V was pared by 5 bases and J by 0 bases, with 21 bases between. The CDR3 length is 18 residues. The CDR3 DNA reads as TGTGCCAGCAGTCCAAGCTGGGGGAGGGGGGCTAGCACAGATACGCAGTATTTT. It yields the protein CASSPSWGRGASTDTQYF.

The rearrangement joins TRBV5-1 to TRBJ2-7; tentative D call: TRBD2 (6 bases). This CDR3 spans 12 amino acids. V was clipped by 2 bases and J by 7 bases, with 10 bases between them. Germline CDR1 reads SGHRS; CDR2 reads YFSETQ. The CDR3 coding sequence is TGCGCCAGCAGCTTCGGGGGTCGGGAGCAGTACTTC. Translation gives CASSFGGREQYF.

This chain connects TRBV3-1 (or the pseudogene TRBV3-2) to TRBJ2-1; D perhaps matches TRBD2 (6 bases). Germline values: CDR1 LGHDT, CDR2 YNNKEL (reference sequence). This CDR3 has 17 residues. V lost 0 bases and J lost 6, with 18 bases in between. Here the CDR3 reads CASSQEASGVLGNEQFF. DNA for the CDR3: TGTGCCAGCAGCCAAGAAGCGTCGGGGGTTTTGGGCAATGAGCAGTTCTTC.

The rearrangement uses TRBV23-1 and TRBJ2-5; 8 bases are a match to TRBD1. TRBV23-1 is an ORF, with its function uncertain. The CDR3 length is 18 residues. With 4 bases clipped from V and 1 base from J, the junction kept 14 bases outside the gene matches. The CDR3 here is CASSLRTGTGDRQETQYF. The CDR3 region has the DNA TGCGCCAGCAGTCTCCGTACCGGGACAGGAGACCGCCAAGAGACCCAGTACTTC.

The chain links TRBV6-5 to TRBJ2-7; TRBD1 might be the D (5 bases). The length of the CDR3 is 13 residues. Between the trimmed V and J ends, which lost 6 bases and 2 bases, there was a span of 11 bases. From germline, CDR1 is MNHEY and CDR2 SVGAGI. The CDR3 protein is CASSLDIAYEQYF. The CDR3 DNA reads TGTGCCAGCAGCTTGGACATAGCCTACGAGCAGTACTTC.

The chain has TRBV19 and TRBJ2-1, with 7 bases matching TRBD2. In germline, CDR1 is LNHDA, CDR2 SQIVND (reference sequence). The CDR3 is 14 residues long. J was trimmed by 6 bases and V by 1 base; bases with no gene match: 3. As DNA, the CDR3 is TGTGCCAGTAGTATAGGGAGCGGGATCAATGAGCAGTTCTTC. This codes for CASSIGSGINEQFF.

V and J are TRBV5-1 and TRBJ1-3, with 7 nucleotides matching TRBD1. The junction had 3 bases not matched to a gene; V was cut back by 6 bases and J by 0 bases. From germline, CDR1 is SGHRS and CDR2 YFSETQ. This CDR3 comprises 14 residues. The CDR3 nucleotides are TGCGCCAGCATGAAGGGGGCCTCTGGAAACACCATATATTTT. It codes for CASMKGASGNTIYF.

The chain links TRBV28 to TRBJ1-6; tentatively, D is TRBD1 (6 bases). Per the germline V gene, CDR1 is MDHEN and CDR2 is SYDVKM. V was clipped by 1 base and J by 6 bases, with 10 bases between them. This CDR3 spans 15 amino acids. CDR3 protein: CASSLSSGVNSPLHF. CDR3 coding DNA: TGTGCCAGCAGTTTATCGTCAGGGGTTAATTCACCCCTCCACTTT.

This clone was found a few times. The gene calls are TRBV30 and TRBJ2-2; weak D call: TRBD2 (6 bases). Trimming removed 1 base from V and 4 bases from J, with 10 bases in between. CDR1 GTSNPN and CDR2 SVGIG come from the germline V gene (reference sequence). The CDR3 spans 14 residues. The CDR3 protein is CAWSGLVGTGELFF. The CDR3 DNA follows: TGTGCCTGGAGTGGACTAGTGGGCACCGGGGAGCTGTTTTTT.

The chain uses TRBV18 and TRBJ1-3, with no clear D. The CDR3 has 15 amino acids. Germline lookup yields CDR1 KGHSH and CDR2 LQKENI. V was trimmed by 3 bases and J by 0 bases, leaving 9 bases between them. In DNA, the CDR3 is TGTGCCAGCTCACCTCCTATCAGCTCTGGAAACACCATATATTTT. Translation gives CASSPPISSGNTIYF.

The V gene is TRBV19, the J gene TRBJ2-1; 15 positions agree with TRBD2. Per germline, CDR1 LNHDA and CDR2 SQIVND (reference sequence). Unmatched junction bases numbered 12, after V lost 7 bases and J lost 5 bases. The CDR3 spans 18 residues. The CDR3 nucleotides read TGTGCCAGTACCCCGGGACTAGCGGGAGGAAAAGAAAACAATGAGCAGTTCTTC. It encodes CASTPGLAGGKENNEQFF.

The chain uses TRBV18 and TRBJ2-4, with 9 bases that match TRBD2. Germline loops: CDR1 KGHSH, CDR2 LQKENI. CDR3 length: 13 residues. V was clipped by 2 bases and J by 9 bases; unmatched bases: 2. The CDR3 nucleotides are TGTGCCAGCTCACCAAGGACTAGCGCCATTCAGTACTTC. Protein product: CASSPRTSAIQYF.

The J gene is TRBJ2-7, the V gene TRBV10-1; weak D call: TRBD1 (5 bases). The CDR3 runs 11 residues. V was pared by 9 bases and J by 3 bases, with 9 bases between. Germline CDR1 is WNHNN and CDR2 is SYGVQD (reference sequence). The CDR3 here is CARDTYYEQYF. The CDR3 DNA sequence: TGCGCCAGGGACACCTACTACGAGCAGTACTTC.

The sample holds one count of this clone. This chain links TRBV10-2 with TRBJ2-1; 9 bases fit TRBD2. Germline CDR1 is WSHSY and CDR2 is SAAADI. The junction had 4 bases not matched to a gene; V was cut back by 5 bases and J by 2 bases. This CDR3 contains 15 residues. Here the CDR3 DNA reads TGCGCCAGCAGTTCCGGGACTAGCCCCTACAATGAGCAGTTCTTC. Protein: CASSSGTSPYNEQFF.

The J gene is TRBJ2-3, the V gene TRBV28, with 11 bases identical to TRBD2. The CDR3 spans 16 residues. The trim removed 5 bases at V and 4 bases at J, leaving 8 bases unmatched. Germline CDR1 and CDR2: MDHEN and SYDVKM. CDR3 sequence: CASSEVTSGMPDTQYF. In DNA form, the CDR3 reads TGTGCCAGCAGTGAAGTGACTAGCGGGATGCCAGATACGCAGTATTTT.

This clone has more than one count but fewer than ten. The chain combines TRBV5-4 with TRBJ1-2, with D maybe TRBD1 (6 bases). Trimming removed 0 bases at V and 8 bases at J, with 17 bases between. The CDR3 consists of 15 residues. Germline values: CDR1 SGHNT, CDR2 YYREEE (reference sequence). The chain's CDR3 is CASSLVGRGTKGYTF. CDR3 in DNA: TGTGCCAGCAGCTTGGTAGGCAGGGGTACGAAGGGCTACACCTTC.

The J gene is TRBJ2-7, the V gene TRBV11-2; 7 bases agree with TRBD1. The CDR3 is made up of 15 amino acids. V shed 5 bases and J 4 bases; nucleotides not matched to a gene: 11. Per the germline V gene, CDR1 is SGHAT and CDR2 is FQNNGV. The CDR3 reads CASSTSDRAFYEQYF. In DNA, the CDR3 is TGTGCCAGCAGCACCTCCGACAGGGCGTTTTACGAGCAGTACTTC.

This chain links TRBV2 with TRBJ2-2, with no clear D. Germline V CDR1 and CDR2: SNHLY, FYNNEI. This CDR3 contains 13 residues. Trimming took 7 bases from V and 1 from J, leaving 7 bases between them. This chain's CDR3 is CASTLQNTGELFF. CDR3 nucleotides: TGTGCCAGCACCTTACAGAACACCGGGGAGCTGTTTTTT. Using reference TRBV2 and TRBJ2-2 for the parts outside the CDR3, the full variable domain is EPEVTQTPSHQVTQMGQEVILRCVPISNHLYFYWYRQILGQKVEFLVSFYNNEISEKSEIFDDQFSVERPDGSNFTLKIRSTKLEDSAMYFCASTLQNTGELFFGEGSRLTVL.

V is TRBV7-3 and J is TRBJ2-1; the match to TRBD2 covers 11 bases. Unmatched junction bases numbered 7, after V lost 1 base and J lost 8 bases. CDR3 length: 16 residues. CDR1 and CDR2 from the germline V gene are SGHTA and FQGTGA. CDR3 in DNA: TGTGCCAGCAGCTTAAGGACTAGCGGGCACCCGGATGAGCAGTTCTTC. It encodes CASSLRTSGHPDEQFF.